The rows below give T cell receptor beta chains drawn from one sample of a study of patients and donors after allogeneic stem cell transplantation. In TCRdb, the RT-PCR reads were re-called with MiXCR into one record per CDR3 protein. The table shows 900,000 to 1,000,000 distinct CDR3 sequences, with roughly 18% occurring only once. Input material: blood, either unsorted or a sorted T cell fraction (not recorded which). All receptors derive from a human donor who was either an allogeneic HSCT recipient or a stem cell or donor lymphocyte infusion donor (not recorded which). It is not recorded whose cells these are; they may come from a transplant donor. CDR3s include the opening cysteine and the closing phenylalanine or tryptophan. The D gene is left open where the match is weak. Where a row states a size, it is once, few, many or the class of an expanded clone; other rows omit it.

D,V,size,J,length,DNA,CDR3
TRBD1,TRBV5-1,NA,TRBJ2-1,15,TGCGCCAGCAGCGCGGGACAGGGGCATCTCAGTGAGCAGTTCTTC,CASSAGQGHLSEQFF
TRBD1,TRBV24-1,NA,TRBJ1-5,16,TGTGCCACCAGTGACCCGGGACAGGGGTTTTCGGGGCCCCAGCATTTT,CATSDPGQGFSGPQHF
TRBD2,TRBV11-1,NA,TRBJ2-3,18,TGTGCCAGCAGCTTCTCTCAGGGACTAGCGGGAGAAGCAGATACGCAGTATTTT,CASSFSQGLAGEADTQYF
NA,TRBV29-1,few,TRBJ2-1,13,TGCAGCTTGGGGGCGTCCGCCTACAATGAGCAGTTCTTC,CSLGASAYNEQFF
NA,TRBV4-2,NA,TRBJ2-7,14,TGTGCCAGCAGCCAAGGAGGGGAGTTCTACGAGCAGTACTTC,CASSQGGEFYEQYF
TRBD1,TRBV29-1,few,TRBJ2-5,17,TGCAGCGTTAGGACAGGGGGCATTTCATTGTACCAAGAGACCCAGTACTTC,CSVRTGGISLYQETQYF
NA,TRBV12-3/TRBV12-4,many,TRBJ2-1,13,TGTGCCAGCAGTTTAAGGGACACCAATGAGCAGTTCTTC,CASSLRDTNEQFF
NA,TRBV6-4,few,TRBJ2-7,13,TGTGCCAGCAGTGACTCAGAGGGTGACGAGCAGTACTTC,CASSDSEGDEQYF
NA,TRBV11-2,few,TRBJ1-1,16,TGTGCCAGCAGCTTACGTGCAGGGCTAGGGAACACTGAAGCTTTCTTT,CASSLRAGLGNTEAFF
TRBD2,TRBV12-3/TRBV12-4,NA,TRBJ2-1,16,TGTGCCAGCAGTTTAGGGGCTAGCGGGGGTTACAATGAGCAGTTCTTC,CASSLGASGGYNEQFF
NA,TRBV4-1,NA,TRBJ1-6,16,TGCGCCAGCAGCCAAGTCCAAGATTTTGGTAATTCACCCCTCCACTTT,CASSQVQDFGNSPLHF
NA,TRBV20-1,NA,TRBJ1-4,14,TGCAGTGCACCTCTACAGAATACAATGACGAAACTGTTTTTT,CSAPLQNTMTKLFF
TRBD1,TRBV12-3/TRBV12-4,few,TRBJ2-7,14,TGTGCCAGCAGTGCATCGGACAGGTTGTACGAGCAGTACTTC,CASSASDRLYEQYF
NA,TRBV24-1,few,TRBJ2-6,15,TGTGCCACCAGTGAGGCCGCCTTCGGGGCCAACGTCCTGACTTTC,CATSEAAFGANVLTF
NA,TRBV12-3/TRBV12-4,NA,TRBJ1-1,12,TGTGCCAGCACCCCGCGGGGGGGCAAAGCTTTCTTT,CASTPRGGKAFF
TRBD1,TRBV29-1,few,TRBJ2-7,13,TGCAGCGTTGTTTGGGGACAGGGCTACGAGCAGTACTTC,CSVVWGQGYEQYF
NA,TRBV6-5,NA,TRBJ2-1,13,TGTGCCAGCAGTTCCCCCTATGGCAATGAGCAGTTCTTC,CASSSPYGNEQFF
NA,TRBV12-3/TRBV12-4,NA,TRBJ1-1,14,TGTGCCAGCAGTTTGGGAGGGAGGGTGGCTGAAGCTTTCTTT,CASSLGGRVAEAFF
NA,TRBV19,few,TRBJ1-1,15,TGTGCCAGTAGTATAGTATGGGGGACAAAGGCTGAAGCTTTCTTT,CASSIVWGTKAEAFF
NA,TRBV5-1,many,TRBJ2-1,13,TGCGCCAGCAGCTTGGAGGCAGACAATGAGCAGTTCTTC,CASSLEADNEQFF
NA,TRBV6-5,few,TRBJ1-1,15,TGTGCCAGCAGTTACTTGGGGGGATTGAACACTGAAGCTTTCTTT,CASSYLGGLNTEAFF
TRBD1,TRBV6-1,NA,TRBJ2-1,17,TGTGCCAGCAGCCGTGTAGTAAGAGACAGGGGTGTCAATGAGCAGTTCTTC,CASSRVVRDRGVNEQFF
NA,TRBV25-1,NA,TRBJ2-3,14,TGTGCCAGCATTTTAAGGGGGGGCACAGATACGCAGTATTTT,CASILRGGTDTQYF
NA,TRBV11-2,NA,TRBJ1-4,15,TGTGCCAGCACCCGTCTAGGGTTGGCTAATGAAAAACTGTTTTTT,CASTRLGLANEKLFF
TRBD2,TRBV10-3,few,TRBJ2-1,15,TGTGCCATCAGAACTAGCGGGGGGGCCGGGACGGAGCAGTTCTTC,CAIRTSGGAGTEQFF
NA,TRBV6-1,few,TRBJ1-1,14,TGTGCCAGCAGCCGCCCTCGGCCGAACACTGAAGCTTTCTTT,CASSRPRPNTEAFF
NA,TRBV5-1,few,TRBJ2-3,17,TGCGCCAGCAGCTTGGAGTCGGCGGCCCTTAGCACAGATACGCAGTATTTT,CASSLESAALSTDTQYF
NA,TRBV5-1,NA,TRBJ2-7,15,TGCGCCAGCAGCTACCGGGGGGCGCTCCCCTACGAGCAGTACTTC,CASSYRGALPYEQYF
NA,TRBV10-3,many,TRBJ2-1,13,TGTGCCATCAGTGGGACCGCCTACAATGAGCAGTTCTTC,CAISGTAYNEQFF
NA,TRBV5-1,NA,TRBJ2-7,13,TGCGCCAGCAGCTCCCTCGCAGACTACGAGCAGTACTTC,CASSSLADYEQYF
NA,TRBV4-3,NA,TRBJ1-3,13,TGCGCCAGCAGCCAATCCCCTGGAAACACCATATATTTT,CASSQSPGNTIYF
NA,TRBV13,many,TRBJ1-3,12,TGTGCCAGCAGTTTGGGAAGAAACACCATATATTTT,CASSLGRNTIYF
NA,TRBV12-3/TRBV12-4,NA,TRBJ2-7,15,TGTGCCAGCAGTTTACAGGCGCGGGTGCCTGTCGAGCAGTACTTC,CASSLQARVPVEQYF
NA,TRBV11-2,NA,TRBJ2-6,14,TGTGCCAGCAGCTCTATATCTGGGGCCAACGTCCTGACTTTC,CASSSISGANVLTF
NA,TRBV4-3,few,TRBJ1-1,15,TGCGCCAGCAGCCAAGTCACGACAGCAAACACTGAAGCTTTCTTT,CASSQVTTANTEAFF
NA,TRBV20-1,NA,TRBJ2-5,13,TGCAGTGCTAGAGTAGGTGGTGGAGAGACCCAGTACTTC,CSARVGGGETQYF
NA,TRBV19,NA,TRBJ1-1,14,TGTGCCAGTAGTATTGAGACAGCAATCACTGAAGCTTTCTTT,CASSIETAITEAFF
NA,TRBV28,few,TRBJ1-1,14,TGTGCCAGCAGTTTATCAGAGGGGACGATTGAAGCTTTCTTT,CASSLSEGTIEAFF
TRBD2,TRBV27,few,TRBJ2-3,16,TGTGCCAGCAGTCCACCGGGAGGGGCCTGGACAGATACGCAGTATTTT,CASSPPGGAWTDTQYF
TRBD2,TRBV5-6,NA,TRBJ2-3,16,TGTGCCAGCAGCGCGCTCGGCGGGGGGGCAACAGATACGCAGTATTTT,CASSALGGGATDTQYF
NA,TRBV12-3/TRBV12-4,many,TRBJ1-3,13,TGTGCCAGCAGTTTGAGTTCTGGAAACACCATATATTTT,CASSLSSGNTIYF
NA,TRBV12-3/TRBV12-4,many,TRBJ1-2,15,TGTGCCAGCAGGGCGTCAGGGACAACTAACTATGGCTACACCTTC,CASRASGTTNYGYTF
TRBD1,TRBV9,NA,TRBJ1-2,15,TGTGCCAGCACCTTACAAGGGGGCGGAAGATATGGCTACACCTTC,CASTLQGGGRYGYTF
NA,TRBV7-8,few,TRBJ2-5,13,TGTGCCAGCAGTGATAACTTGGGAGAGACCCAGTACTTC,CASSDNLGETQYF
NA,TRBV15,few,TRBJ2-2,15,TGTGCCACCAGCTCCCTAGCGACGGGCACCGGGGAGCTGTTTTTT,CATSSLATGTGELFF
NA,TRBV6-5,NA,TRBJ2-7,16,TGTGCCAGCAGTTACTCGAGGGACGCAATCTCCTACGAGCAGTACTTC,CASSYSRDAISYEQYF
NA,TRBV3-1,NA,TRBJ2-7,15,TGTGCCAGCAGCCAAGATCAGCCAGGGGCCCACGAGCAGTACTTC,CASSQDQPGAHEQYF
NA,TRBV11-2,NA,TRBJ2-1,20,TGTGCCAGCAGCCGATCCCAGAGCCACAGACAGGCCGCTCCCTACAATGAGCAGTTCTTC,CASSRSQSHRQAAPYNEQFF
NA,TRBV11-2,NA,TRBJ2-3,18,TGTGCCAGCAGCTCCGGGGGGTGGGGGCGGTCGGCCACAGATACGCAGTATTTT,CASSSGGWGRSATDTQYF
NA,TRBV21-1,NA,TRBJ2-7,16,TGTGCCAGCAGCCTCAATCGGGGCGTCAAAATCTACGAGCAGTACTTC,CASSLNRGVKIYEQYF
NA,TRBV12-5,NA,TRBJ1-1,14,TGTGCTAGTGGCCCCGACAGGCGAATCACTGAAGCTTTCTTT,CASGPDRRITEAFF
TRBD1,TRBV20-1,NA,TRBJ1-3,19,TGCAGTGCTAGTAGGGCGTTAGGGACAGGGCTTCAAACGGGAAACACCATATATTTT,CSASRALGTGLQTGNTIYF
NA,TRBV12-3/TRBV12-4,many,TRBJ1-3,15,TGTGCCAGCAGTTACGAGGCCATCTCTGGAAACACCATATATTTT,CASSYEAISGNTIYF
NA,TRBV12-3/TRBV12-4,few,TRBJ2-2,15,TGTGCCAGCACCAAGGGACGACTAAACACCGGGGAGCTGTTTTTT,CASTKGRLNTGELFF
TRBD2,TRBV6-1,NA,TRBJ2-4,15,TGTGCCAGCAGCGGGGGGAATAAAGCCAAAAACATTCAGTACTTC,CASSGGNKAKNIQYF
NA,TRBV20-1,many,TRBJ2-7,12,TGCAGTGCTCCTAACCTTAATGTTTCCCGGTACTTC,CSAPNLNVSRYF
TRBD1,TRBV15,few,TRBJ1-2,14,TGTGCCACCAGCAGAGATGGACAGGGATATGGCTACACCTTC,CATSRDGQGYGYTF
NA,TRBV12-3/TRBV12-4,many,TRBJ2-7,12,TGTGCCAGCAGTTTAGAGGGGCCCGAGCAGTACTTC,CASSLEGPEQYF
NA,TRBV3-1,once,TRBJ2-7,13,TGTGCCAGCAGCCAAGATCAGGTCTTCGGGCAGTACTTC,CASSQDQVFGQYF